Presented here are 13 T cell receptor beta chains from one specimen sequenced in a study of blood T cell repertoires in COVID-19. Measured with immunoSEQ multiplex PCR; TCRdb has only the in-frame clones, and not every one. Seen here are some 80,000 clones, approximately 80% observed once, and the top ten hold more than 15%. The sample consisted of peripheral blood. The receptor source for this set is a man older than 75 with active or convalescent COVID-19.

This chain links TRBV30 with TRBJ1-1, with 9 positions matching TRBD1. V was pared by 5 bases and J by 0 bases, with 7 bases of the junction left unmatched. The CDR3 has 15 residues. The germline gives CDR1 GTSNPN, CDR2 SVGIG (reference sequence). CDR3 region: CAWGQGIRMNTEAFF. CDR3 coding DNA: TGTGCCTGGGGACAGGGGATTCGGATGAACACTGAAGCTTTCTTT.

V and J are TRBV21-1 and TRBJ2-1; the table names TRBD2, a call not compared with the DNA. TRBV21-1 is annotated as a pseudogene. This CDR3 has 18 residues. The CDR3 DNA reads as TGTGCCAGCAGCAAAAGGAAACTAACTAGCGGACGGTACAATGAGCAGTTCTTC. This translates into CASSKRKLTSGRYNEQFF.

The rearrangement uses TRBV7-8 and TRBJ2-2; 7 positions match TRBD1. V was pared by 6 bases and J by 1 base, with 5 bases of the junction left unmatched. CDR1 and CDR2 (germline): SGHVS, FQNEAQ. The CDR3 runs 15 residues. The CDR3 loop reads CASSWDRLNTGELFF. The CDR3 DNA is TGTGCCAGCAGTTGGGACAGACTGAACACCGGGGAGCTGTTTTTT.

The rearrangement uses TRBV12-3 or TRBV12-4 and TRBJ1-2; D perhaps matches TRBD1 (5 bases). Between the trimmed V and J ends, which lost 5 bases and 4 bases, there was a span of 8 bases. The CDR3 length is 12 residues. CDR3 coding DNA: TGTGCCAGCAGTGCCAGGGTCTATGGCTACACCTTC. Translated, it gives CASSARVYGYTF.

The CDR3: CASSQGLAGAASTDTQYF. CDR3 nucleotide sequence: TGCGCCAGCAGTCAAGGACTAGCGGGGGCCGCTAGCACAGATACGCAGTATTTT. The chain uses TRBV5-1 and TRBJ2-3; 13 bases align to TRBD2. The CDR3 sequence is 18 residues long. V was pared by 5 bases and J by 0 bases, with 9 bases of the junction left unmatched. Germline V lookup: CDR1 SGHRS, CDR2 YFSETQ.

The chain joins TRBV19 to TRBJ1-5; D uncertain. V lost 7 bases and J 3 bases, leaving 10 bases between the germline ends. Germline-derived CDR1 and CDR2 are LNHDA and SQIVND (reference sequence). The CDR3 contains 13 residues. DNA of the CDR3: TGTGCCAGTACGAGGGTGAACAATCAGCCCCAGCATTTT. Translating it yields CASTRVNNQPQHF.

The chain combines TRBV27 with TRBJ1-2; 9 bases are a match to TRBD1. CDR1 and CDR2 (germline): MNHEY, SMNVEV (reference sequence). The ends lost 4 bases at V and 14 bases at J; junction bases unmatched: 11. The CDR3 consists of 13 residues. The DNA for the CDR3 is TGTGCCAGCAGTTCCGACCCCGGGACAGGGCCTACCTTC. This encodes CASSSDPGTGPTF.

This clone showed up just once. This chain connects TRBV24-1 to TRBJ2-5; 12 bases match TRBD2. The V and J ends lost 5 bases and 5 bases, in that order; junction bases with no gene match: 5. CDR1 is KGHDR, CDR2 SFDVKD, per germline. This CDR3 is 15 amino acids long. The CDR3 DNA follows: TGTGCCACCAGTGCCACAGGACTAGCGGGGGAGACCCAGTACTTC. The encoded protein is CATSATGLAGETQYF.

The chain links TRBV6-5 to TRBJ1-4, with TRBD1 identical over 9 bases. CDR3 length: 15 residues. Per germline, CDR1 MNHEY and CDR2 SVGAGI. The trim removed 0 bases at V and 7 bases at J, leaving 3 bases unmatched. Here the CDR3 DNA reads TGTGCCAGCAGTTACTCGGGGACAGGGAGTGAAAAACTGTTTTTT. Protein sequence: CASSYSGTGSEKLFF.

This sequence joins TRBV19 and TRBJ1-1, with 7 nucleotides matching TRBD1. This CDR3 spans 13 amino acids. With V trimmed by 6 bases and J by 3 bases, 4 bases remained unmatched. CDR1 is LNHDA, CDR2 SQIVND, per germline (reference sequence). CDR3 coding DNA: TGTGCCAGTAGCCTCACAGGGGACACTGAAGCTTTCTTT. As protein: CASSLTGDTEAFF.

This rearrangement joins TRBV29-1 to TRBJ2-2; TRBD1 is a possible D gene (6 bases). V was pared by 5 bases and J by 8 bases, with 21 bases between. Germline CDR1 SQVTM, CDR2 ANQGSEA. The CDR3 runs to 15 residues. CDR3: CSVRKGPQGKGELFF. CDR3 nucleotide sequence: TGCAGCGTTCGAAAGGGTCCTCAGGGGAAGGGGGAGCTGTTTTTT.

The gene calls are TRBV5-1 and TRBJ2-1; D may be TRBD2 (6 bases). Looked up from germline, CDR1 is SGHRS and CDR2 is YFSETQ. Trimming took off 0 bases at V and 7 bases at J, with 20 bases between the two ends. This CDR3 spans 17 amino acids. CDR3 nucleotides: TGCGCCAGCAGCTTGGGACCCCTAGTGGAGGGATGGAATGAGCAGTTCTTC. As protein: CASSLGPLVEGWNEQFF.

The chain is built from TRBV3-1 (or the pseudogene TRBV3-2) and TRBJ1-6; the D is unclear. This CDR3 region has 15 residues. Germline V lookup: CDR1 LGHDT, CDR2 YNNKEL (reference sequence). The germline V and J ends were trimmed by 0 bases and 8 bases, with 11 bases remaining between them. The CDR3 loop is CASSQDVAPDSPLHF. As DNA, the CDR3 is TGTGCCAGCAGCCAAGATGTGGCACCTGATTCACCCCTCCACTTT.